Below are 6 T cell receptor beta chains sequenced from a single sample in a study of STAT3 mutations in large granular lymphocyte leukemia. TCRdb's copy holds only in-frame clones and misses some; the assay was immunoSEQ multiplex PCR. This table holds 13,000 or so clones, over 75% found once. These receptors' antigens are unknown. Points from the study as a whole: Every T-LGLL patient had at least one immunodominant TCRbeta clonotype.

Sequencing was performed on PBMCs. The receptors shown here come from a human donor with T large granular lymphocyte leukemia. Some clones in this sample may be carry-over from other donors' samples.

This clone has just one count. CDR3 protein: CASSEGTVSNQPQHF. CDR3 nucleotide sequence: TGTGCCAGCAGTGAGGGGACAGTTAGCAATCAGCCCCAGCATTTT. The chain is built from TRBV6-1 and TRBJ1-5; 7 nucleotides match TRBD1. CDR3 size: 15 residues. V gave up 3 bases and J gave up 0 bases; unmatched junction bases: 2. Per the germline V gene, CDR1 is MNHNS and CDR2 is SASEGT.

The chain carries TRBV6-6 and TRBJ2-2; TRBD1 agrees at 8 bases. The CDR3 is made up of 15 amino acids. Germline V gene lookup returns CDR1 MNHNY and CDR2 SVGAGI (reference sequence). The V and J ends lost 5 bases and 3 bases, in that order; junction bases with no gene match: 5. Here the CDR3 reads CASSGQGSDTGELFF. Here the CDR3 DNA reads TGTGCCAGCAGTGGACAGGGTTCGGACACCGGGGAGCTGTTTTTT.

This clone came up once. The genes are TRBV6-6 and TRBJ1-4, with TRBD1 matching over 9 bases. The CDR3 is made up of 14 amino acids. The V segment lost 6 bases and the J segment 7 bases; nucleotides outside the gene matches: 6. Germline V gene lookup returns CDR1 MNHNY and CDR2 SVGAGI (reference sequence). CDR3 sequence reads: CASSDDRGSEKLFF. DNA for the CDR3: TGTGCCAGCAGCGACGACAGGGGGAGTGAAAAACTGTTTTTT.

This clone was counted once. The chain joins TRBV2 to TRBJ1-5; 10 positions match TRBD1. With V trimmed by 6 bases and J by 7 bases, 6 bases remained unmatched. The CDR3 totals 14 residues. Germline lookup yields CDR1 SNHLY and CDR2 FYNNEI. The CDR3: CASRTGTGAQPQHF. DNA for the CDR3: TGTGCCAGCAGAACAGGGACAGGGGCGCAGCCCCAGCATTTT.

The chain recombines TRBV5-6 with TRBJ2-7; a possible D gene is TRBD1 (6 bases). From germline, CDR1 is SGHDT and CDR2 YYEEEE. Trimming left V 5 bases short and J 4 bases short, with 13 bases between. The CDR3 runs 13 residues. The CDR3 DNA sequence: TGTGCCAGCAGATACCGACAGGCATACGAGCAGTACTTC. Translation gives CASRYRQAYEQYF.

V usage is TRBV5-6 and J usage is TRBJ1-6, with D possibly being TRBD1 (5 bases). Trimming shortened V by 1 base and J by 8 bases, and 13 bases separated the two germline ends. The CDR3 is 15 residues long. Germline CDR1 reads SGHDT; CDR2 reads YYEEEE. The chain's CDR3 is CASSLYPTGDSPLHF. In DNA form, the CDR3 reads TGTGCCAGCAGCTTGTACCCGACGGGGGATTCACCCCTCCACTTT.